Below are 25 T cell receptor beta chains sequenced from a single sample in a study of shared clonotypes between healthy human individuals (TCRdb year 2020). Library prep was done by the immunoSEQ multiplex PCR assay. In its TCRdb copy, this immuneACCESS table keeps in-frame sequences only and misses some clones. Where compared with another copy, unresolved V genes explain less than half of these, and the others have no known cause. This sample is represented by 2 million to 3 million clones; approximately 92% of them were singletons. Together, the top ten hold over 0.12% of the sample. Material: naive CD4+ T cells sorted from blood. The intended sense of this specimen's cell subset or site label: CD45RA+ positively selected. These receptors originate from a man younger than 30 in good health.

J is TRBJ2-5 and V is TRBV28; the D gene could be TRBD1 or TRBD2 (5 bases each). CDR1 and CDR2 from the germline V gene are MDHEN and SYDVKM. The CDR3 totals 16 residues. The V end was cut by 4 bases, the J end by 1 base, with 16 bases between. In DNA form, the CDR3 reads TGTGCCAGCAGTTACCTGGGACGGGAACCCCAAGAGACCCAGTACTTC. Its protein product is CASSYLGREPQETQYF. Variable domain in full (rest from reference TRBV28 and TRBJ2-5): DVKVTQSSRYLVKRTGEKVFLECVQDMDHENMFWYRQDPGLGLRLIYFSYDVKMKEKGDIPEGYSVSREKKERFSLILESASTNQTSMYLCASSYLGREPQETQYFGPGTRLLVL.

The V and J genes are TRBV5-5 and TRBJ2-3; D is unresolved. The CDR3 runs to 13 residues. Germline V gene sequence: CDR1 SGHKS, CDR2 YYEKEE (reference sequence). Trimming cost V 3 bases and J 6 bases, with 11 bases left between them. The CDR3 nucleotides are TGTGCCAGCAGCTCTCCAAACACGGATACGCAGTATTTT. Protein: CASSSPNTDTQYF.

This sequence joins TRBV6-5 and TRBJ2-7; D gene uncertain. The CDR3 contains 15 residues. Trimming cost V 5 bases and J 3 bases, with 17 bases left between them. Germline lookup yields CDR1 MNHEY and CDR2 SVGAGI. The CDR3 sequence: CASSPPGLSLYEQYF. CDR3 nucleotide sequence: TGTGCCAGCAGTCCCCCGGGTCTCTCGCTCTACGAGCAGTACTTC.

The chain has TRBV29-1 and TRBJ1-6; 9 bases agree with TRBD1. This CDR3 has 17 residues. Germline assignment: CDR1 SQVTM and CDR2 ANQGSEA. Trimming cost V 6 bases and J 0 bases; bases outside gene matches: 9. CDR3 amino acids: CSVRDRDVFSYNSPLHF. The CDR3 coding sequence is TGCAGCGTGCGGGACAGGGATGTGTTCTCCTATAATTCACCCCTCCACTTT.

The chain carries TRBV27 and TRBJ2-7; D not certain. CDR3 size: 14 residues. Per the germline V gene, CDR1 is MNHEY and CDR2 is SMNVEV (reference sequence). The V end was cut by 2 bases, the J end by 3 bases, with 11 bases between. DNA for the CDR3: TGTGCCAGCAGTTTAGGTCAGGCCGGCTACGAGCAGTACTTC. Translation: CASSLGQAGYEQYF.

CDR3 region: CASSLGNSYEQYF. CDR3 nucleotides: TGTGCCAGCAGCTTGGGCAACTCCTACGAGCAGTACTTC. The V gene is TRBV11-2, the J gene TRBJ2-7; D gene uncertain. CDR3 length: 13 amino acids. Germline assignment: CDR1 SGHAT and CDR2 FQNNGV. V shed 3 bases and J shed 0 bases, with 6 bases lying between them.

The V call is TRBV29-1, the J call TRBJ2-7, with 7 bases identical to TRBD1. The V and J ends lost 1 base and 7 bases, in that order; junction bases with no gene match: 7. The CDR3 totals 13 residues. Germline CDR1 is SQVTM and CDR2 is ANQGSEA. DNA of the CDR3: TGCAGCGTTGAAGGGAAGGGGGCCAGGGAGCAGTACTTC. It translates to CSVEGKGAREQYF.

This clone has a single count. In DNA, the CDR3 is TGTGCCAGCAGCTTAGCACCGGGACAGGGGACAGATACGCAGTATTTT. It yields the protein CASSLAPGQGTDTQYF. The genes are TRBV7-3 and TRBJ2-3, with TRBD1 matching 10 bases. Germline V gives CDR1 SGHTA, CDR2 FQGTGA. After removal of 2 bases from V and 3 bases from J, the junction contained 5 bases not matched to a gene. This CDR3 has 16 amino acids.

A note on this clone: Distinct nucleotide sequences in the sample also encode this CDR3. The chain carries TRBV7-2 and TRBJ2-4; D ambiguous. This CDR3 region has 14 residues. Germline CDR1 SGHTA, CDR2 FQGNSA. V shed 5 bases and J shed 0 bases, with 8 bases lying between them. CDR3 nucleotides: TGTGCCAGCAGCCCTAGATTAGCCAAAAACATTCAGTACTTC. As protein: CASSPRLAKNIQYF.

CDR3 amino acids: CASSLSNVKLYEQYF. The CDR3 bases are TGTGCCAGCAGCTTATCCAATGTAAAACTCTACGAGCAGTACTTC. The chain is built from TRBV5-4 and TRBJ2-7; D not certain. The CDR3 spans 15 residues. V lost 2 bases and J 3 bases, leaving 15 bases between the germline ends. The V gene's germline CDR1 is SGHNT and CDR2 YYREEE (reference sequence).

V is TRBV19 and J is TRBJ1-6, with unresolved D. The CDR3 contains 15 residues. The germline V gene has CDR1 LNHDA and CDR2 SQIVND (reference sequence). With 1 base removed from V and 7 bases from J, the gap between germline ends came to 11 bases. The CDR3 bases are TGTGCCAGTAGTATAGGCCGGGTGTTGAATTCACCCCTCCACTTT. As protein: CASSIGRVLNSPLHF.

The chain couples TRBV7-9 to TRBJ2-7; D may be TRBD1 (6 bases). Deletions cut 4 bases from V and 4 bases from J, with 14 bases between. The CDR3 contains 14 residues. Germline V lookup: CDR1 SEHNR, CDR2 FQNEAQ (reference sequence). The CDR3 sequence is CASSSTGTFYEQYF. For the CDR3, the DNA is TGTGCCAGCAGCTCGACCGGGACATTTTACGAGCAGTACTTC.

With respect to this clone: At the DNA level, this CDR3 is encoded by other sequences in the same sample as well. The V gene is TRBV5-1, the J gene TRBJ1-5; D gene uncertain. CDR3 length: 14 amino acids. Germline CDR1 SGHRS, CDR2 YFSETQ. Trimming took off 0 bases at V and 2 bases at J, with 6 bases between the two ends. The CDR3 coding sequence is TGCGCCAGCAGCTTGGACCCAGGCAATCAGCCCCAGCATTTT. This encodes CASSLDPGNQPQHF. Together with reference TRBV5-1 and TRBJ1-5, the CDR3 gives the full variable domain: KAGVTQTPRYLIKTRGQQVTLSCSPISGHRSVSWYQQTPGQGLQFLFEYFSETQRNKGNFPGRFSGRQFSNSRSEMNVSTLELGDSALYLCASSLDPGNQPQHFGDGTRLSIL.

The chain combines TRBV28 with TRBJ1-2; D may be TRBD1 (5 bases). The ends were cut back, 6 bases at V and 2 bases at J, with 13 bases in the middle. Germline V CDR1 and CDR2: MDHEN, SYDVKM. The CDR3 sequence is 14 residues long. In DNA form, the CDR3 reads TGTGCCAGCAGCCGACCCGCAGGGAACTATGGCTACACCTTC. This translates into CASSRPAGNYGYTF.

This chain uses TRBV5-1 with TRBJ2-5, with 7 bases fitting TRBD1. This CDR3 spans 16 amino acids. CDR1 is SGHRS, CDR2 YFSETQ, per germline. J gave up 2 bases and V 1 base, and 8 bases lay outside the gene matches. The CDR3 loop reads CASSLFGGQTQETQYF. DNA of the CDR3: TGCGCCAGCAGCTTGTTTGGGGGACAGACACAAGAGACCCAGTACTTC.

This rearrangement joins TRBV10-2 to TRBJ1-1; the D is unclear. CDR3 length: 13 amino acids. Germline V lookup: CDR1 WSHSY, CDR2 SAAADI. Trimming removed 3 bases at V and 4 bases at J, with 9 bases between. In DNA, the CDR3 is TGCGCCAGCAGTGAAGAGGTTTCCACTGAAGCTTTCTTT. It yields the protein CASSEEVSTEAFF.

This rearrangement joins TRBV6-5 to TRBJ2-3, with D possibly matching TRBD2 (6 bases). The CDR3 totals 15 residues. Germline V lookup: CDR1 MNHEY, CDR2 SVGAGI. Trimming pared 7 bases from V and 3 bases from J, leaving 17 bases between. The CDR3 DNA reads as TGTGCCAGCACGGACGGGAGAAGGATGACAGATACGCAGTATTTT. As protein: CASTDGRRMTDTQYF.

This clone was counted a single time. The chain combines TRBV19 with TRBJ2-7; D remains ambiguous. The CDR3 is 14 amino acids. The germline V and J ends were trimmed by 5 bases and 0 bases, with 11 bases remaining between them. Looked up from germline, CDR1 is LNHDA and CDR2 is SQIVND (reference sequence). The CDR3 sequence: CASSPQVTSYEQYF. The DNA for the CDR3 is TGTGCCAGTAGTCCCCAGGTTACCTCCTACGAGCAGTACTTC.

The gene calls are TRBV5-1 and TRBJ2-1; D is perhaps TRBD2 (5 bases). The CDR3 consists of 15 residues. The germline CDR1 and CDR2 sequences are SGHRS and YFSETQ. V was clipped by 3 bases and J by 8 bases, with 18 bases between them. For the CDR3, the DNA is TGCGCCAGCAGCTCCACTAGTATGCGGGTCTATGAGCAGTTCTTC. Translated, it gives CASSSTSMRVYEQFF. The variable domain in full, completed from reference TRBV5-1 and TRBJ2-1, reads KAGVTQTPRYLIKTRGQQVTLSCSPISGHRSVSWYQQTPGQGLQFLFEYFSETQRNKGNFPGRFSGRQFSNSRSEMNVSTLELGDSALYLCASSSTSMRVYEQFFGPGTRLTVL.

DNA of the CDR3: TGTGCAGGAAAGGAAGAGAGCAAGAACACTGAAGCTTTCTTT. Encoded protein: CAGKEESKNTEAFF. The chain employs TRBV2 and TRBJ1-1; D is unresolved. The CDR3 is made up of 14 amino acids. Germline assignment: CDR1 SNHLY and CDR2 FYNNEI. The variable domain in full, completed from reference TRBV2 and TRBJ1-1, reads EPEVTQTPSHQVTQMGQEVILRCVPISNHLYFYWYRQILGQKVEFLVSFYNNEISEKSEIFDDQFSVERPDGSNFTLKIRSTKLEDSAMYFCAGKEESKNTEAFFGQGTRLTVV.

The CDR3 protein is CASSQGDRALFYEQYF. The CDR3 coding sequence is TGCGCCAGCAGCCAAGGGGACAGGGCCCTTTTTTACGAGCAGTACTTC. V is TRBV4-1 and J is TRBJ2-7; TRBD1 matches at 9 bases. The V segment lost 1 base and the J segment 4 bases; nucleotides outside the gene matches: 8. The germline V gene has CDR1 MGHRA and CDR2 YSYEKL. The CDR3 runs to 16 residues.

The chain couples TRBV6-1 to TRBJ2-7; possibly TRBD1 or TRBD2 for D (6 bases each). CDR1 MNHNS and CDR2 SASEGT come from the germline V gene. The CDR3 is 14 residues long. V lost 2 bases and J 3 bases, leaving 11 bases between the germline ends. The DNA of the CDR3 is TGTGCCAGCAGTGAACGAGGAGGGGGCTACGAGCAGTACTTC. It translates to CASSERGGGYEQYF.

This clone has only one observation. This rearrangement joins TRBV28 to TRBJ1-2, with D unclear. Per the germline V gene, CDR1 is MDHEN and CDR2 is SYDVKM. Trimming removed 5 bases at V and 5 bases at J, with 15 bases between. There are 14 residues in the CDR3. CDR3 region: CASSPESPGYGYTF. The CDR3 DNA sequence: TGTGCCAGCAGTCCCGAGAGTCCTGGGTATGGCTACACCTTC.

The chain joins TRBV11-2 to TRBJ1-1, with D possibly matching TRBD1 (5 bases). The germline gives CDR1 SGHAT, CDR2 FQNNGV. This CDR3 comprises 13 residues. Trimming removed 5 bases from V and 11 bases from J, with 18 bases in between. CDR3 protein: CASSPGVQGRAFF. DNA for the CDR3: TGTGCCAGCAGCCCGGGCGTTCAGGGTAGGGCTTTCTTT.

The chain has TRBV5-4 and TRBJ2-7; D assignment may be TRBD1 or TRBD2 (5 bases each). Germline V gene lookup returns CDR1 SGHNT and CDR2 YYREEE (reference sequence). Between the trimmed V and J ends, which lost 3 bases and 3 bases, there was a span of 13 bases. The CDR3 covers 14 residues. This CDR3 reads CASSWDRAGYEQYF. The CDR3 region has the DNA TGTGCCAGCAGCTGGGACCGAGCTGGCTACGAGCAGTACTTC.